The 20 T cell receptor beta chains in this list originate from one sample, sequenced in a study of siplizumab effects on memory and regulatory T cells. The repertoire was sequenced with immunoSEQ multiplex PCR; TCRdb's copy has only in-frame clones and lacks some. The sample consists of over 95,000 clones, around 93% of them appearing once. Sequencing was performed on non-Treg CD4+ T cells sorted from blood. These receptors were taken from a human donor in good health.

This sequence joins TRBV7-2 and TRBJ2-1; TRBD1 matches 9 bases. CDR3 size: 18 residues. Germline loops: CDR1 SGHTA, CDR2 FQGNSA. The ends lost 3 bases at V and 3 bases at J; junction bases unmatched: 12. The CDR3 DNA is TGTGCCAGCAGCTTCCAGTTTACAGGGGGCGTTTTCTACAATGAGCAGTTCTTC. It translates to CASSFQFTGGVFYNEQFF. Looking up the rest from reference TRBV7-2 and TRBJ2-1 gives the full variable domain: GAGVSQSPSNKVTEKGKDVELRCDPISGHTALYWYRQSLGQGLEFLIYFQGNSAPDKSGLPSDRFSAERTGGSVSTLTIQRTQQEDSAVYLCASSFQFTGGVFYNEQFFGPGTRLTVL.

The CDR3 DNA sequence: TGTGCCAGCAGTGAAATAGGGGGTACTGAAGCTTTCTTT. Its protein is CASSEIGGTEAFF. The rearrangement uses TRBV2 and TRBJ1-1, with D possibly matching TRBD1 (6 bases). With 2 bases removed from V and 5 bases from J, the gap between germline ends came to 9 bases. Germline V CDR1 and CDR2: SNHLY, FYNNEI. The CDR3 runs to 13 residues.

The chain couples TRBV27 to TRBJ1-2, with no clear D. V was trimmed by 0 bases and J by 0 bases, leaving 11 bases between them. Germline CDR1 and CDR2: MNHEY and SMNVEV (reference sequence). The CDR3 consists of 16 residues. CDR3 region: CASSLSSGRANYGYTF. For the CDR3, the DNA is TGTGCCAGCAGTTTATCCTCGGGGAGGGCTAACTATGGCTACACCTTC.

The chain employs TRBV5-4 and TRBJ2-5, with D perhaps TRBD2 (7 bases). This CDR3 region has 14 residues. Germline V gene lookup returns CDR1 SGHNT and CDR2 YYREEE (reference sequence). Trimming took off 7 bases at V and 4 bases at J, with 17 bases between the two ends. CDR3 coding DNA: TGTGCCAGCGGTCGAGGAGGGGGGGGAGAGACCCAGTACTTC. This translates into CASGRGGGGETQYF. Drawing the rest from reference TRBV5-4 and TRBJ2-5, the complete variable domain is ETGVTQSPTHLIKTRGQQVTLRCSSQSGHNTVSWYQQALGQGPQFIFQYYREEENGRGNFPPRFSGLQFPNYSSELNVNALELDDSALYLCASGRGGGGETQYFGPGTRLLVL.

This clone occurred a few times. This sequence joins TRBV5-1 and TRBJ2-7; TRBD2 might be the D (6 bases). The CDR3 spans 17 residues. Germline V gives CDR1 SGHRS, CDR2 YFSETQ. Trimming took off 0 bases at V and 3 bases at J, with 19 bases between the two ends. CDR3 region: CASSLGAVGRGSYEQYF. The CDR3 bases are TGCGCCAGCAGCTTGGGGGCCGTGGGGCGGGGAAGCTACGAGCAGTACTTC.

This chain joins TRBV6-5 and TRBJ1-5; D is perhaps TRBD1 (6 bases). V lost 0 bases and J 4 bases, leaving 7 bases between the germline ends. CDR3 length: 14 residues. Per the germline V gene, CDR1 is MNHEY and CDR2 is SVGAGI. The CDR3 DNA sequence: TGTGCCAGCAGTTACTCGGGGGCAAATCAGCCCCAGCATTTT. Its translation is CASSYSGANQPQHF.

This CDR3 is CATRRSGSTDTQYF. The CDR3 region has the DNA TGTGCCACCAGAAGGAGCGGGAGCACAGATACGCAGTATTTT. The V and J genes are TRBV15 and TRBJ2-3, with D maybe TRBD2 (6 bases). This CDR3 comprises 14 residues. The germline V gene has CDR1 LNHNV and CDR2 YYDKDF (reference sequence). V was pared by 6 bases and J by 0 bases, with 10 bases between.

The gene calls are TRBV6-1 and TRBJ1-5; 8 bases align to TRBD1. Per the germline V gene, CDR1 is MNHNS and CDR2 is SASEGT. CDR3 length equals 16 residues. The trim removed 4 bases at V and 4 bases at J, leaving 9 bases unmatched. The CDR3 DNA sequence: TGTGCCAGCAGTGGGACAGGGAAGGGGGTTAATCAGCCCCAGCATTTT. Its protein is CASSGTGKGVNQPQHF.

The chain has TRBV5-4 and TRBJ1-4; tentatively, D is TRBD1 (6 bases). V lost 2 bases to trimming and J lost 8 bases, with 16 bases between them. Germline V CDR1 and CDR2: SGHNT, YYREEE (reference sequence). The CDR3 length is 15 residues. CDR3 nucleotide sequence: TGTGCCAGCAGCTTTGGATTGGGGGCGGGGGAAAAACTGTTTTTT. Translated, it gives CASSFGLGAGEKLFF. The whole variable domain, filled in from reference TRBV5-4 and TRBJ1-4, reads ETGVTQSPTHLIKTRGQQVTLRCSSQSGHNTVSWYQQALGQGPQFIFQYYREEENGRGNFPPRFSGLQFPNYSSELNVNALELDDSALYLCASSFGLGAGEKLFFGSGTQLSVL.

The genes are TRBV28 and TRBJ1-2; D unclear. This CDR3 has 13 amino acids. The germline V and J ends were trimmed by 6 bases and 1 base, with 9 bases remaining between them. Per the germline V gene, CDR1 is MDHEN and CDR2 is SYDVKM. CDR3 nucleotides: TGTGCCAGCAGCACAAGTCTTAACTATGGCTACACCTTC. As protein: CASSTSLNYGYTF.

The chain couples TRBV29-1 to TRBJ1-5; D is ambiguous. The V end was cut by 6 bases, the J end by 4 bases, with 10 bases between. This CDR3 region has 12 residues. CDR1 SQVTM and CDR2 ANQGSEA come from the germline V gene. The CDR3 spells CSVGSPNQPQHF. DNA for the CDR3: TGCAGCGTCGGATCTCCTAATCAGCCCCAGCATTTT.

The V and J genes are TRBV28 and TRBJ2-7, with D possibly matching TRBD2 (7 bases). V lost 1 base to trimming and J lost 2 bases, with 15 bases between them. Germline loops: CDR1 MDHEN, CDR2 SYDVKM. CDR3 length: 16 residues. Here the CDR3 DNA reads TGTGCCAGCAGTTTATTGACTGGGGGGGGCCCCTACGAGCAGTACTTC. It translates to CASSLLTGGGPYEQYF. The entire variable domain, with the rest obtained from reference TRBV28 and TRBJ2-7, is as follows: DVKVTQSSRYLVKRTGEKVFLECVQDMDHENMFWYRQDPGLGLRLIYFSYDVKMKEKGDIPEGYSVSREKKERFSLILESASTNQTSMYLCASSLLTGGGPYEQYFGPGTRLTVT.

The chain employs TRBV27 and TRBJ1-1, with no clear D. Per the germline V gene, CDR1 is MNHEY and CDR2 is SMNVEV (reference sequence). V gave up 7 bases and J gave up 11 bases, with 23 bases separating them. CDR3 length: 14 residues. The CDR3, as DNA: TGTGCCAGCAACCACCCGGGATCCCGACTAGGGGCTTTCTTT. Protein product: CASNHPGSRLGAFF.

The rearrangement uses TRBV5-6 and TRBJ1-5; D unclear. Germline V CDR1 and CDR2: SGHDT, YYEEEE. V lost 1 base and J lost 4, with 9 bases in between. This CDR3 spans 14 amino acids. The CDR3 nucleotides read TGTGCCAGCAGCTTGCGAGAATTTAATCAGCCCCAGCATTTT. It encodes CASSLREFNQPQHF.

V gene TRBV5-4 combines with J gene TRBJ2-5, with D perhaps TRBD1 (6 bases). CDR1 and CDR2 (germline): SGHNT, YYREEE (reference sequence). The CDR3 has 14 residues. The V end was cut by 3 bases, the J end by 2 bases, with 11 bases between. The CDR3, as DNA: TGTGCCAGCAGCTCTGGACAGCAACAAGAGACCCAGTACTTC. Translated, it gives CASSSGQQQETQYF.

V usage is TRBV27 and J usage is TRBJ2-2; D gene unclear. This CDR3 comprises 13 residues. Looked up from germline, CDR1 is MNHEY and CDR2 is SMNVEV (reference sequence). Trimming cost V 5 bases and J 1 base, with 5 bases left between them. For the CDR3, the DNA is TGTGCCAGCAGTCGGCGGAACACCGGGGAGCTGTTTTTT. Its translation: CASSRRNTGELFF.

The chain has TRBV7-2 and TRBJ1-1, with 7 bases that match TRBD1. The CDR3 has 14 amino acids. With V trimmed by 8 bases and J by 2 bases, 8 bases remained unmatched. Germline V gene data show CDR1 as SGHTA and CDR2 as FQGNSA. In DNA form, the CDR3 reads TGTGCCAGCTATAGGGGGCCCCCAAACACTGAAGCTTTCTTT. Its protein product is CASYRGPPNTEAFF.

This chain connects TRBV18 to TRBJ1-2; D unresolved. Per germline, CDR1 KGHSH and CDR2 LQKENI. The CDR3 is made up of 16 amino acids. The V gene lost 0 bases and the J gene lost 2 bases, with 13 bases spanning the gap. The CDR3 spells CASSPPGIPNNYGYTF. The CDR3 region has the DNA TGTGCCAGCTCACCACCGGGGATCCCCAACAACTATGGCTACACCTTC. The full variable domain, its missing parts supplied by reference TRBV18 and TRBJ1-2, is NAGVMQNPRHLVRRRGQEARLRCSPMKGHSHVYWYRQLPEEGLKFMVYLQKENIIDESGMPKERFSAEFPKEGPSILRIQQVVRGDSAAYFCASSPPGIPNNYGYTFGSGTRLTVV.

The chain carries TRBV7-3 and TRBJ1-2; D is undetermined. V lost 4 bases and J lost 7, with 13 bases in between. This CDR3 has 13 residues. Per germline, CDR1 SGHTA and CDR2 FQGTGA. The CDR3 region is CASSSRPRVGYTF. DNA for the CDR3: TGTGCCAGCAGCTCTCGGCCCCGGGTTGGCTACACCTTC.

The V and J genes are TRBV5-6 and TRBJ1-1; a weak D match, TRBD1 (6 bases). The V gene lost 1 base and the J gene lost 4 bases, with 17 bases spanning the gap. Germline V gene lookup returns CDR1 SGHDT and CDR2 YYEEEE. The CDR3 spans 16 residues. CDR3 nucleotides: TGTGCCAGCAGCTTGTTTTATCGGGGGGCAAGCACTGAAGCTTTCTTT. As protein: CASSLFYRGASTEAFF.